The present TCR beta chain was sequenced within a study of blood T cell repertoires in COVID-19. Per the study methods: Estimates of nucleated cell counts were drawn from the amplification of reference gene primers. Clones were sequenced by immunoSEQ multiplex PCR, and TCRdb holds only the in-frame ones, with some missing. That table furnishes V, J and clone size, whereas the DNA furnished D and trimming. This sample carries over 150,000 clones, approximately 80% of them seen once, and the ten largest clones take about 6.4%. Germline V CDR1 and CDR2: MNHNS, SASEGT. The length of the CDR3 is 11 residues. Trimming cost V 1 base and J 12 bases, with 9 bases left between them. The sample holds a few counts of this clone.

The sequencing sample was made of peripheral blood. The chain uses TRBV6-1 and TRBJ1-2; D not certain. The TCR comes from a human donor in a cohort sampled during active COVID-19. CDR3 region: CASSEGPHNTF. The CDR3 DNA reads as TGTGCCAGCAGTGAAGGTCCACACAACACCTTC.